This TCR beta chain appears in the sequencing data of a study of T-cell reconstitution after alpha-beta-depleted transplantation in children. Study-level results: By one year post-transplant, T-cell counts and diversity largely arose from T cells that were newly produced. Surviving recipient cells, namely T cells and thymic progenitors, were the source of high day-60 TCRbeta diversity in some patients. Reportedly, alpha-beta T cells present about two months post-transplant originated from several hundred expanded clones of graft origin.

This clonotype was counted between two and nine times. Its antigen is as yet unknown. With 1 base clipped from V and 0 bases from J, the junction kept 10 bases outside the gene matches. Germline CDR1 is LGHDT and CDR2 is YNNKEL (reference sequence). CDR3 length equals 18 residues. Using unique molecular identifiers, the investigators prepared the TCRbeta library. TCRdb re-analysed the PCR reads in MiXCR, keeping a single row per CDR3 protein. The table has hundreds of thousands of distinct CDR3 sequences, 15% to 20% seen once; the top ten hold under 30%. The sequence was obtained from a boy younger than two who had a stem cell transplant for Wiskott-Aldrich syndrome, so the T cells may come from the graft donor. Sequencing used PBMCs, mostly from graft donor cells, obtained 360 days after TCRalphabeta/CD19-depleted stem cell transplant. This chain joins TRBV3-1 and TRBJ2-5; 8 positions match TRBD1. In DNA, the CDR3 is TGTGCCAGCAGCCAAGTGACAGGGGTTGGGAGGCACCAAGAGACCCAGTACTTC. Its protein product is CASSQVTGVGRHQETQYF.